A selection of T cell receptor beta chains follows, all from one sample in a study of molecular identifiers for immune sequencing clone quantification. Each CDR3 protein gets one entry after TCRdb re-called the PCR reads with MiXCR. The sample contains roughly 630,000 distinct CDR3 sequences, roughly 25% of which appear only once. The specimen was naive CD8+ T cells from blood, with Jurkat cell RNA spiked in. The receptors come from a human donor in good health. Some libraries in this study had Jurkat cell RNA spiked in. Each CDR3 is given with its conserved first and last residue. D genes are given only for firm matches. The size entry is marked missing in some rows and otherwise reads once, few, many or a size class.

J | D | V | size | DNA | CDR3
TRBJ1-2 | TRBD1 | TRBV29-1 | few | TGCAGCGCGACAGGGGGCCAAAGCTATGGCTACACCTTC | CSATGGQSYGYTF
TRBJ2-2 | TRBD2 | TRBV29-1 | many | TGCAGCGTGATCACTAGCGGGAGCGTAGTGGAGCTGTTTTTT | CSVITSGSVVELFF
TRBJ2-1 | NA | TRBV7-6 | NA | TGTGCCAGCAGAAGTAAGGCGGGGAGAGACAATGAGCAGTTCTTC | CASRSKAGRDNEQFF
TRBJ1-2 | NA | TRBV29-1 | many | TGCAGCGTTGAAGAGGGAACAAGGGACTATGGCTACACCTTC | CSVEEGTRDYGYTF
TRBJ2-3 | NA | TRBV27 | many | TGTGCCAGCAGTTCCGAGCCAGCGGCCACAGATACGCAGTATTTT | CASSSEPAATDTQYF
TRBJ1-4 | TRBD1 | TRBV7-2 | many | TGTGCCAGCAGCCCACAGGGGCCGAATGAAAAACTGTTTTTT | CASSPQGPNEKLFF
TRBJ2-1 | NA | TRBV24-1 | many | TGTGCCACCAGTGATGTGTCGGACAATGAGCAGTTCTTC | CATSDVSDNEQFF
TRBJ2-7 | NA | TRBV28 | few | TGTGCCAGCATCGGGGGTCGGACCTACGAGCGGTACTTC | CASIGGRTYERYF
TRBJ2-2 | NA | TRBV2 | NA | TGTGCCAGCAGTGAAGGGCGGGCTCCGAACACCGGGGAGCTGTTTTTT | CASSEGRAPNTGELFF
TRBJ2-7 | NA | TRBV3-1 | few | TGTGCCAGCAGCCAAAGTTGGTCCGAGCAGTACTTC | CASSQSWSEQYF
TRBJ1-1 | NA | TRBV19 | few | TGTGCCAGTAGTATAGAAGGAGTAAGAGGCAGGCTGAACACTGAAGCTTTCTTT | CASSIEGVRGRLNTEAFF
TRBJ2-7 | NA | TRBV18 | NA | TGTGCCAGCTCACAACAGGCAATTGACCTAACCTACGAGCAGTACTTC | CASSQQAIDLTYEQYF
TRBJ2-7 | TRBD2 | TRBV28 | few | TGTGCCAGCAGGAGGCTAGCGGGCGAACCCTACGAGCAGTACTTC | CASRRLAGEPYEQYF
TRBJ2-6 | NA | TRBV30 | many | TGTGCCTGGAGTGCAGGGGCTGGGGCCAACGTCCTGACTTTC | CAWSAGAGANVLTF
TRBJ2-7 | NA | TRBV7-9 | few | TGTGCCACCACGGAAGGCTACGAGCAGTACTTC | CATTEGYEQYF
TRBJ2-7 | TRBD1 | TRBV5-1 | NA | TGCGCCAGCAGCTTGGGAGGGGGCTACGACGAGCAGTACTTC | CASSLGGGYDEQYF
TRBJ2-3 | NA | TRBV6-2/TRBV6-3 | many | TGTGCCAGCAGTTACTCGACCGGGGCGCGGTCAGATACGCAGTATTTT | CASSYSTGARSDTQYF
TRBJ2-1 | TRBD1 | TRBV14 | NA | TGTGCCAGCAGCCAAGAAAGCGCAGGGACAGGGATCTACAATGAGCAGTTCTTC | CASSQESAGTGIYNEQFF
TRBJ2-5 | TRBD2 | TRBV7-2 | many | TGTGCCAGCAGCTTGGGGGTCGTGACTAGCAGTCATACGGAGACCCAGTACTTC | CASSLGVVTSSHTETQYF
TRBJ2-2 | TRBD2 | TRBV7-9 | NA | TGTGCCAGCAGCTCAAGAGGGACTAGCGCTAGGGGACCGAACACCGGGGAGCTGTTTTTT | CASSSRGTSARGPNTGELFF
TRBJ2-5 | NA | TRBV25-1 | few | TGTGCCAGCAGTGAATGGGGGGCCGAAGAGACCCAGTACTTC | CASSEWGAEETQYF
TRBJ2-2 | NA | TRBV5-6 | few | TGTGCCAGCAGCCCCGAACCTCCTTGGACCGGGGAGCTGTTTTTT | CASSPEPPWTGELFF
TRBJ2-7 | NA | TRBV28 | many | TGTGCCAGCCACGGGACCCGGGAGTGGTACGAGCAGTACTTC | CASHGTREWYEQYF
TRBJ2-3 | NA | TRBV7-9 | NA | TGTGCCAGCAGCTTAGACTTTGTGAGACCCCGTTCAGATACGCAGTATTTT | CASSLDFVRPRSDTQYF
TRBJ2-4 | NA | TRBV19 | NA | TGTGCCACTAACCCCGGGACCGATGGGGGAGTAGCCAAAAACATTCAGTACTTC | CATNPGTDGGVAKNIQYF